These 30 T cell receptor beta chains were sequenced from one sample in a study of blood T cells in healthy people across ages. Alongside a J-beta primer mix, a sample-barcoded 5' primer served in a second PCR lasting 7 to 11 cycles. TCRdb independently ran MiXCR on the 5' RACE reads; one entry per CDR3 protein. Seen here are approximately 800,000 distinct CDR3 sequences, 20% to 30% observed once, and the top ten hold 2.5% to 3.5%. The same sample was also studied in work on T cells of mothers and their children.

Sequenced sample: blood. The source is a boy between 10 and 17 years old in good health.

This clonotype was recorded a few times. This chain's CDR3 is CASSDGTGGSEETQYF. The CDR3 coding sequence is TGTGCCAGCAGTGACGGGACAGGGGGCTCTGAAGAGACCCAGTACTTC. This rearrangement joins TRBV6-1 to TRBJ2-5; TRBD1 agrees at 12 bases. This CDR3 has 16 amino acids. Germline values: CDR1 MNHNS, CDR2 SASEGT. With 3 bases clipped from V and 3 bases from J, the junction kept 5 bases outside the gene matches.

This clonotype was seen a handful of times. The CDR3 DNA reads as TGTGCCAGCAGTTACACCCGAGGCGAGACCCAGTACTTC. The encoded protein is CASSYTRGETQYF. This rearrangement joins TRBV12-3 or TRBV12-4 to TRBJ2-5; D is undetermined. This CDR3 region has 13 residues. The V end lost 4 bases, the J end lost 5 bases, and 11 bases lay between the germline ends.

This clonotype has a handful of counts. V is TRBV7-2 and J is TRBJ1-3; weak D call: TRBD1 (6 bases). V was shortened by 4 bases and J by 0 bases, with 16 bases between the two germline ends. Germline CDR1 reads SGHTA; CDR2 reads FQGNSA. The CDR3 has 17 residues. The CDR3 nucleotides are TGTGCCAGCAGCTCCCGGGACATACGATACTCTGGAAACACCATATATTTT. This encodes CASSSRDIRYSGNTIYF.

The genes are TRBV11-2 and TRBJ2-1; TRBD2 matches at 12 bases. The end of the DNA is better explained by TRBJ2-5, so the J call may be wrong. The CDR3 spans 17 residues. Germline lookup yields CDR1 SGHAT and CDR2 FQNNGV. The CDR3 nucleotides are TGTGCCAGCAGCACATTCCGACTAGCGGGGGATCGGAGGACCCAGTACTTC. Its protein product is CASSTFRLAGDRRTQYF.

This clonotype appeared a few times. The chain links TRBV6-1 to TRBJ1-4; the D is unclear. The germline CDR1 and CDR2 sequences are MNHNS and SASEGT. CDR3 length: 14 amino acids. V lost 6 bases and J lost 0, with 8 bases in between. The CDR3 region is CASSLPSTNEKLFF. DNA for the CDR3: TGTGCCAGCAGCTTGCCGTCAACTAATGAAAAACTGTTTTTT.

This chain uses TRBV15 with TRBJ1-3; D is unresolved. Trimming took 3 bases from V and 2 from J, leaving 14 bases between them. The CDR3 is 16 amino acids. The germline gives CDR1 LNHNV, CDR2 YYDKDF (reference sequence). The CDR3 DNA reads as TGTGCCACCAGCAGGGATAGACCAAGGGCTGGAAACACCATATATTTT. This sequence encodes CATSRDRPRAGNTIYF.

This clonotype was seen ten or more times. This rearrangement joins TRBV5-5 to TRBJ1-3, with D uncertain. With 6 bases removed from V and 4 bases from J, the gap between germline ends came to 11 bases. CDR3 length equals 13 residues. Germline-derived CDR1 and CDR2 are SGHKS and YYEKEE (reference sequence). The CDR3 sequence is CASMEGAGNTIYF. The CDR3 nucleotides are TGTGCCAGCATGGAGGGAGCCGGAAACACCATATATTTT. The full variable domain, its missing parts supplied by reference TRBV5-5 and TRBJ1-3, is DAGVTQSPTHLIKTRGQQVTLRCSPISGHKSVSWYQQVLGQGPQFIFQYYEKEERGRGNFPDRFSARQFPNYSSELNVNALLLGDSALYLCASMEGAGNTIYFGEGSWLTVV.

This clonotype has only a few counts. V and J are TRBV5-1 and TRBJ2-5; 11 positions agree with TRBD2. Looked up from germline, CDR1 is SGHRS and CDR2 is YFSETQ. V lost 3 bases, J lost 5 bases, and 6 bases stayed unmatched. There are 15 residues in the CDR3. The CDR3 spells CASSSLAGGFETQYF. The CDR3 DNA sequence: TGCGCCAGCAGCTCCCTAGCGGGGGGATTTGAGACCCAGTACTTC.

CDR3 nucleotide sequence: TGTGCCAGCAGAATGACAGGGGCCCCTGAGACCCAGTACTTC. The encoded protein is CASRMTGAPETQYF. V is TRBV2 and J is TRBJ2-5; 8 nucleotides agree with TRBD1. This CDR3 comprises 14 residues. Germline V gene lookup returns CDR1 SNHLY and CDR2 FYNNEI. Germline trimming cut 6 bases from V and 5 bases from J; bases unmatched to any gene: 8.

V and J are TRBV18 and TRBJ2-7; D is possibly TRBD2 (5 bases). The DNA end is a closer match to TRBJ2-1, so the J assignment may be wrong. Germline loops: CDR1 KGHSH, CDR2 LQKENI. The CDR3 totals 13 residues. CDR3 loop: CASSPTNADWQFF. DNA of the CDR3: TGTGCCAGCTCACCGACCAATGCGGACTGGCAGTTCTTC.

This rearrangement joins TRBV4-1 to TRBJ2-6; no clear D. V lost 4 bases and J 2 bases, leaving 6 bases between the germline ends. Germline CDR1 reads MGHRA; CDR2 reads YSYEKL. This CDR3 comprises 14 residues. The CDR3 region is CASSPMAGANVLTF. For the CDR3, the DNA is TGCGCCAGCAGCCCAATGGCTGGGGCCAACGTCCTGACTTTC.

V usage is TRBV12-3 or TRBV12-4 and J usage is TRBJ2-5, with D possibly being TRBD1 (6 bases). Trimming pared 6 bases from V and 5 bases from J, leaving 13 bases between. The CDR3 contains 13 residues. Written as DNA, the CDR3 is TGTGCCAGCAGGTACAGGGTTCAGGAGACCCAGTACTTC. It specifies CASRYRVQETQYF.

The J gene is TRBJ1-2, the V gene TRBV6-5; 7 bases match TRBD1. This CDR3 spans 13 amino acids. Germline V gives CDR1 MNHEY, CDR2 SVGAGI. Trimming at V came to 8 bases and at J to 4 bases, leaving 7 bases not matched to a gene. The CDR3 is CASWGTALYGYTF. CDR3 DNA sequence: TGTGCCAGCTGGGGGACAGCCCTCTATGGCTACACCTTC.

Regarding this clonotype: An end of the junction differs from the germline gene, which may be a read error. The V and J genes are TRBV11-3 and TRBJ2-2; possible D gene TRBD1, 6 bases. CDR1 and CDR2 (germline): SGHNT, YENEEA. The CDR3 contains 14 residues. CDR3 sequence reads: CASSPPGGTGALFF. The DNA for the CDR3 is TGTGCCAGCAGCCCCCCTGGGGGCACCGGGGCGCTGTTTTTT.

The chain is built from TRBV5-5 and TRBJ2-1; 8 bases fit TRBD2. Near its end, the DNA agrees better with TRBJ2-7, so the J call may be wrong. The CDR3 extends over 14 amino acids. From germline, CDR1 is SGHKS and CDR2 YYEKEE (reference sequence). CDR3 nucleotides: TGTGCCAGCAGCATCGGGGGGGCCTCCTACGAGCAGTACTTC. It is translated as CASSIGGASYEQYF.

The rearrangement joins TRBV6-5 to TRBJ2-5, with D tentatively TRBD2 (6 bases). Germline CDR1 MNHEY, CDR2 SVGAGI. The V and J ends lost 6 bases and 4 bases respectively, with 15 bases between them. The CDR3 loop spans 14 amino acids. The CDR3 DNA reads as TGTGCCAGCAGCTCCTTGGGGGAGGCAGAGACCCAGTACTTC. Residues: CASSSLGEAETQYF.

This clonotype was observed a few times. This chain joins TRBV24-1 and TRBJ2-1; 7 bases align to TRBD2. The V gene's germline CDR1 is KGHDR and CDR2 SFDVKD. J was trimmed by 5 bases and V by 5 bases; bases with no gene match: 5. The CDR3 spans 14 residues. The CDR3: CATSGQGGNNEQFF. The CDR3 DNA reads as TGTGCCACCAGTGGGCAGGGAGGGAACAATGAGCAGTTCTTC.

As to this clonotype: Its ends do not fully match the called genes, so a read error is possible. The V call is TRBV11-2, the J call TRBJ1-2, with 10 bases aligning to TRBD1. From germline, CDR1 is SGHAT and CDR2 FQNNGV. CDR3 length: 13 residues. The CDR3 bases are TGTGCCGGCAGCTTAGGGACAGGGGATGGCTACACCTTC. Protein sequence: CAGSLGTGDGYTF.

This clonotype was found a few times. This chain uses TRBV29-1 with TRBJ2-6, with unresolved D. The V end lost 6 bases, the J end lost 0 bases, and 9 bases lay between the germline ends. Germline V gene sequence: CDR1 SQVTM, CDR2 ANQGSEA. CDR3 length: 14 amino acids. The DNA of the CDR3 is TGCAGCGTGGGCCCCCTCTCTGGGGCCAACGTCCTGACTTTC. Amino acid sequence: CSVGPLSGANVLTF. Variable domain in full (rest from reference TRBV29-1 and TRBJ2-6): SAVISQKPSRDICQRGTSLTIQCQVDSQVTMMFWYRQQPGQSLTLIATANQGSEATYESGFVIDKFPISRPNLTFSTLTVSNMSPEDSSIYLCSVGPLSGANVLTFGAGSRLTVL.

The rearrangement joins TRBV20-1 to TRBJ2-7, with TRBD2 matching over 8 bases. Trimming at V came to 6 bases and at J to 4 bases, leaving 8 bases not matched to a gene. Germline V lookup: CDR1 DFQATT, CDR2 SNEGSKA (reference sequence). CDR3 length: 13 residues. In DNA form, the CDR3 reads TGCAGTGCCCCCGGGACTAGTAGATACGAGCAGTACTTC. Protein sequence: CSAPGTSRYEQYF.

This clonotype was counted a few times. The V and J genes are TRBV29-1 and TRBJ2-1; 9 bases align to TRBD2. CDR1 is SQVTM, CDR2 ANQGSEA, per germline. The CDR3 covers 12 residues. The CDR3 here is CVKRGADNEQFF. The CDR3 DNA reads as TGCGTCAAGCGGGGGGCGGACAATGAGCAGTTCTTC.

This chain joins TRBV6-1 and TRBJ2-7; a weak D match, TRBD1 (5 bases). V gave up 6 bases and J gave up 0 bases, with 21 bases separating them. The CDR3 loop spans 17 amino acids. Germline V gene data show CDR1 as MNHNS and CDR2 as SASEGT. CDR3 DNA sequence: TGTGCCAGCAGCCTAATAGGGGCGGCATCCGGCTCCTACGAGCAGTACTTC. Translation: CASSLIGAASGSYEQYF.

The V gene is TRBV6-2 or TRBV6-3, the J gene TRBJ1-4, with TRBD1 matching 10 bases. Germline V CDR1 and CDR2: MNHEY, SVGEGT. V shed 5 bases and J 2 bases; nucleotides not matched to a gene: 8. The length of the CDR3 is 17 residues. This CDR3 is CASSPRDRGRTNEKLFF. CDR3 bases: TGTGCCAGCAGTCCCCGGGACAGGGGACGGACTAATGAAAAACTGTTTTTT.

CDR3 loop: CASRAGGDYYNEQFF. CDR3 nucleotides: TGTGCCAGCAGAGCCGGGGGGGATTATTACAATGAGCAGTTCTTC. The J gene is TRBJ2-1, the V gene TRBV12-3 or TRBV12-4, with TRBD2 matching 8 bases. CDR3 size: 15 residues. Losses at the gene ends were 6 bases for V and 4 bases for J; bases not matched to a gene: 8.

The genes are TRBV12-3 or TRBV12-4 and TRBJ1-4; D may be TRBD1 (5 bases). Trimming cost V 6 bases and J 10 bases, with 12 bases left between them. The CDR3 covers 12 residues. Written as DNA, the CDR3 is TGTGCCAGCAGCTGGGACCTAAGAAAACTGTTTTTT. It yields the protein CASSWDLRKLFF.

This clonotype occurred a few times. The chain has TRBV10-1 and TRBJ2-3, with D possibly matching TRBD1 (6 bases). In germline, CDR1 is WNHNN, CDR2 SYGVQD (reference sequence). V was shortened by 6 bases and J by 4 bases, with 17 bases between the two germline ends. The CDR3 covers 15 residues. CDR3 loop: CASSPSGAFPDTQYF. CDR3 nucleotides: TGCGCCAGCAGCCCTTCAGGGGCTTTTCCAGATACGCAGTATTTT.

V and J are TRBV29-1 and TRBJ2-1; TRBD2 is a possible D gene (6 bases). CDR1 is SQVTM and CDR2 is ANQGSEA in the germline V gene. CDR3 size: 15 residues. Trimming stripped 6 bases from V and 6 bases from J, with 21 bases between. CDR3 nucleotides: TGCAGCGTACGAGACGGGACTGCGGGTGGCAATGAGCAGTTCTTC. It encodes CSVRDGTAGGNEQFF.

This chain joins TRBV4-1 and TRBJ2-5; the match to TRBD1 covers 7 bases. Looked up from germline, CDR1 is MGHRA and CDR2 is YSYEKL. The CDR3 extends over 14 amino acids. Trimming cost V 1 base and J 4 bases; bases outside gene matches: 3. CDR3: CASSQAQGVETQYF. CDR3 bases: TGCGCCAGCAGCCAAGCCCAGGGGGTAGAGACCCAGTACTTC.

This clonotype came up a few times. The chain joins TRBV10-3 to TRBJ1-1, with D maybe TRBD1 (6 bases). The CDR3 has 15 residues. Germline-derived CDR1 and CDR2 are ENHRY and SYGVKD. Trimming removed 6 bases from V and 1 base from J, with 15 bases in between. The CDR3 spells CAIREEETGNTEAFF. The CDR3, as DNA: TGTGCCATCAGGGAGGAAGAGACAGGGAACACTGAAGCTTTCTTT.

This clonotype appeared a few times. The CDR3 bases are TGTGCCAGCTCACCACCGGGGGCGAACACTGAAGCTTTCTTT. Translated, it gives CASSPPGANTEAFF. The gene calls are TRBV18 and TRBJ1-1; D may be TRBD1 (6 bases). The CDR3 loop spans 14 amino acids. CDR1 and CDR2 (germline): KGHSH, LQKENI. Trimming cost V 0 bases and J 1 base, with 6 bases left between them.